One sample yielded the 29 T cell receptor beta chains listed below, sequenced in a study of T cells in Graves' hyperthyroidism and ophthalmopathy. RNA transcripts served as the template for amplifying TCR beta CDR3 regions. The study used the HTBI primer set for a first-round RT-PCR of the TCR CDR3. TCRdb re-called the multiplex PCR reads through MiXCR, storing one row per CDR3 protein. The sample consists of some 510,000 distinct CDR3 sequences, less than 25% of them appearing once. Specimen: blood. Receptor source: a man in his late teens or twenties with Graves' hyperthyroidism.

The gene calls are TRBV6-1 and TRBJ2-2, with D perhaps TRBD2 (5 bases). Trimming left V 6 bases short and J 4 bases short, with 12 bases between. Per germline, CDR1 MNHNS and CDR2 SASEGT. The CDR3 sequence is 14 residues long. CDR3 nucleotides: TGTGCCAGCAGGGGGAGAGGGCCCACCGGGGAGCTGTTTTTT. It codes for CASRGRGPTGELFF.

J is TRBJ2-2 and V is TRBV2; 12 bases line up with TRBD2. This CDR3 comprises 15 residues. The germline CDR1 and CDR2 sequences are SNHLY and FYNNEI. V lost 5 bases to trimming and J lost 6 bases; unmatched junction nucleotides: 4. The CDR3 coding sequence is TGTGCCAGCAGTAAAGGACTAGCGGGGTCCGGGGAGCTGTTTTTT. Amino acid sequence: CASSKGLAGSGELFF.

This clonotype was counted many times. The chain uses TRBV6-5 and TRBJ2-5; 14 nucleotides line up with TRBD2. CDR3 length equals 18 residues. In germline, CDR1 is MNHEY, CDR2 SVGAGI. The trim removed 2 bases at V and 4 bases at J, leaving 9 bases unmatched. The CDR3 DNA reads as TGTGCCAGCAGTTACGGTCGGACTAGCGGGGGGCACAGAGAGACCCAGTACTTC. This gives the protein CASSYGRTSGGHRETQYF.

This clonotype was observed at least ten times. The CDR3 DNA reads as TGTGCCAGCAGTTTGGAGGGGTTTAGGACTGAAGCTTTCTTT. Protein: CASSLEGFRTEAFF. The V and J genes are TRBV12-3 or TRBV12-4 and TRBJ1-1; D possibly corresponds to TRBD1 (5 bases). The CDR3 contains 14 residues. Trimming took off 3 bases at V and 5 bases at J, with 13 bases between the two ends.

The gene calls are TRBV19 and TRBJ1-2; D perhaps matches TRBD1 (5 bases). The CDR3 contains 16 residues. The germline V gene has CDR1 LNHDA and CDR2 SQIVND (reference sequence). Trimming cost V 7 bases and J 4 bases, with 22 bases left between them. The CDR3 protein is CASTRGTMGRLYGYTF. CDR3 in DNA: TGTGCCAGTACTCGGGGGACCATGGGACGCCTCTATGGCTACACCTTC.

V is TRBV15 and J is TRBJ2-7, with D maybe TRBD1 (5 bases). CDR3 length equals 14 residues. V was clipped by 0 bases and J by 4 bases, with 10 bases between them. The germline gives CDR1 LNHNV, CDR2 YYDKDF (reference sequence). As DNA, the CDR3 is TGTGCCACCAGCAGAGACCTGGGGCCGTACGAGCAGTACTTC. Protein: CATSRDLGPYEQYF. The full variable domain, rest sourced from reference TRBV15 and TRBJ2-7, is DAMVIQNPRYQVTQFGKPVTLSCSQTLNHNVMYWYQQKSSQAPKLLFHYYDKDFNNEADTPDNFQSRRPNTSFCFLDIRSPGLGDTAMYLCATSRDLGPYEQYFGPGTRLTVT.

The table lists this clonotype with many counts. This chain connects TRBV11-2 to TRBJ2-7, with D unclear. CDR1 is SGHAT, CDR2 FQNNGV, per germline. Trimming removed 1 base from V and 9 bases from J, with 13 bases in between. The CDR3 covers 13 residues. CDR3 DNA: TGTGCCAGCAGCTTAGTTCCGGCGAGGTGGCAGTACTTC. Its protein product is CASSLVPARWQYF.

This clonotype came up many times. The chain combines TRBV27 with TRBJ1-3; D perhaps matches TRBD1 (5 bases). CDR3 length equals 13 residues. Between the trimmed V and J ends, which lost 3 bases and 3 bases, there was a span of 6 bases. Germline V gene data show CDR1 as MNHEY and CDR2 as SMNVEV (reference sequence). CDR3 DNA sequence: TGTGCCAGCAGTTTCCAGGGTGGAAACACCATATATTTT. This gives the protein CASSFQGGNTIYF.

This clonotype appeared many times. The chain combines TRBV5-4 with TRBJ1-1, with TRBD1 matching over 8 bases. The germline CDR1 and CDR2 sequences are SGHNT and YYREEE (reference sequence). This CDR3 comprises 15 residues. With V trimmed by 4 bases and J by 6 bases, 11 bases remained unmatched. CDR3 DNA: TGTGCCAGCAGCCATTTAACAGGGGGTAAGCCTGAAGCTTTCTTT. Translation gives CASSHLTGGKPEAFF.

This clonotype came up a few times. The chain carries TRBV3-1 and TRBJ1-5; D call uncertain. This CDR3 is built from 14 residues. Germline CDR1 reads LGHDT; CDR2 reads YNNKEL (reference sequence). V was shortened by 1 base and J by 6 bases, with 10 bases between the two germline ends. The CDR3 protein is CASSQGVGSQPQHF. DNA for the CDR3: TGTGCCAGCAGCCAAGGGGTAGGGTCTCAGCCCCAGCATTTT.

The chain recombines TRBV28 with TRBJ2-3; 9 bases agree with TRBD2. J gave up 2 bases and V 8 bases, and 5 bases lay outside the gene matches. CDR3 length: 14 residues. Germline V gives CDR1 MDHEN, CDR2 SYDVKM. The CDR3 protein is CASERGADTDTQYF. CDR3 DNA: TGTGCCAGCGAGCGGGGGGCGGACACAGATACGCAGTATTTT.

This clonotype was counted many times. Written as DNA, the CDR3 is TGCAGTACGAGGCAGTCGGGAGGAAACACCATATATTTT. Its protein is CSTRQSGGNTIYF. This chain uses TRBV20-1 with TRBJ1-3; D ambiguous. V was shortened by 8 bases and J by 4 bases, with 15 bases between the two germline ends. This CDR3 has 13 residues. Per germline, CDR1 DFQATT and CDR2 SNEGSKA (reference sequence).

A note on this clonotype: This may stem from a read error, because a much larger clone lies one nucleotide away. This rearrangement joins TRBV10-3 to TRBJ2-7; 7 bases match TRBD1. This CDR3 is built from 16 residues. Per germline, CDR1 ENHRY and CDR2 SYGVKD. The CDR3 DNA reads as TGTGCCATCAGTGACCCGAGACAGGGTAGGATCTACGAGCAGGACTTC. It yields the protein CAISDPRQGRIYEQDF.

In its sample, this clonotype was seen a few times. V and J are TRBV4-2 and TRBJ2-7; D is unclear. The CDR3 runs 15 residues. Between the trimmed V and J ends, which lost 0 bases and 2 bases, there was a span of 11 bases. Germline assignment: CDR1 LGHNA and CDR2 YNFKEQ. The CDR3 loop reads CASSQDPDKAYEQYF. CDR3 coding DNA: TGTGCCAGCAGCCAAGACCCGGATAAGGCCTACGAGCAGTACTTC.

This clonotype appeared a few times. CDR3 in amino acids: CASSGRGRTSETQYF. The CDR3 nucleotides are TGTGCCAGCTCAGGCCGGGGACGTACTTCGGAGACCCAGTACTTC. This chain links TRBV18 with TRBJ2-5; either TRBD1 or TRBD2 may supply D (5 bases each). Per germline, CDR1 KGHSH and CDR2 LQKENI. With 5 bases removed from V and 5 bases from J, the gap between germline ends came to 18 bases. There are 15 residues in the CDR3.

In its sample, this clonotype was seen a few times. The V and J genes are TRBV11-1 and TRBJ2-5; a possible D gene is TRBD2 (6 bases). V shed 0 bases and J shed 0 bases, with 14 bases lying between them. This CDR3 is 17 amino acids long. From germline, CDR1 is SGHAT and CDR2 FQDESV (reference sequence). CDR3 loop: CASSLASSGRYQETQYF. CDR3 nucleotides: TGTGCCAGCAGCTTAGCCTCAAGCGGGCGTTACCAAGAGACCCAGTACTTC.

The chain has TRBV12-3 or TRBV12-4 and TRBJ2-5, with TRBD1 as a possible D gene (6 bases). CDR3 size: 15 residues. V gave up 5 bases and J gave up 2 bases, with 15 bases separating them. CDR3 DNA: TGTGCCAGCAGTCACGGACAGAATGAGCAAGAGACCCAGTACTTC. Encoded protein: CASSHGQNEQETQYF.

V and J are TRBV5-5 and TRBJ1-2; D possibly corresponds to TRBD1 (6 bases). Germline loops: CDR1 SGHKS, CDR2 YYEKEE (reference sequence). The germline V and J ends were trimmed by 2 bases and 7 bases, with 15 bases remaining between them. CDR3 length equals 14 residues. This CDR3 is CASSFQGSQGGYTF. For the CDR3, the DNA is TGTGCCAGCAGCTTCCAGGGGTCCCAGGGTGGCTACACCTTC.

This chain links TRBV5-4 with TRBJ1-1, with TRBD1 identical over 8 bases. Germline loops: CDR1 SGHNT, CDR2 YYREEE (reference sequence). V shed 0 bases and J 5 bases; nucleotides not matched to a gene: 15. This CDR3 is 18 amino acids long. CDR3 sequence: CASSLVQGARDPKTEAFF. CDR3 DNA: TGTGCCAGCAGCTTGGTTCAGGGGGCGCGAGATCCCAAGACTGAAGCTTTCTTT. The variable domain in full, with the rest retrieved from reference TRBV5-4 and TRBJ1-1, is ETGVTQSPTHLIKTRGQQVTLRCSSQSGHNTVSWYQQALGQGPQFIFQYYREEENGRGNFPPRFSGLQFPNYSSELNVNALELDDSALYLCASSLVQGARDPKTEAFFGQGTRLTVV.

V gene TRBV2 combines with J gene TRBJ1-2; 7 positions match TRBD1. The V gene end was trimmed by 4 bases and the J gene end by 4 bases; junction bases not matched to a gene: 9. The CDR3 runs to 15 residues. The germline V gene has CDR1 SNHLY and CDR2 FYNNEI. The CDR3 region has the DNA TGTGCCAGCAGTGTCACAGGGGTTCGGGTCTATGGCTACACCTTC. Its protein is CASSVTGVRVYGYTF.

The gene calls are TRBV12-3 or TRBV12-4 and TRBJ1-3; D is uncertain. The CDR3 contains 19 residues. The V end lost 2 bases, the J end lost 0 bases, and 20 bases lay between the germline ends. The CDR3 DNA reads TGTGCCAGCAGTTTATGGGGATCAACTACTATAAGCTCTGGAAACACCATATATTTT. Protein: CASSLWGSTTISSGNTIYF.

The genes are TRBV5-1 and TRBJ2-7; possibly TRBD1 or TRBD2 for D (5 bases each). Germline loops: CDR1 SGHRS, CDR2 YFSETQ. Trimming shortened V by 2 bases and J by 0 bases, and 12 bases separated the two germline ends. The CDR3 is 15 amino acids. CDR3 bases: TGCGCCAGCAGCTTTTGGGACCGAACCTCCTACGAGCAGTACTTC. It yields the protein CASSFWDRTSYEQYF.

This clonotype was seen repeatedly, ten times or more. This chain uses TRBV5-5 with TRBJ1-2; D gene ambiguous. This CDR3 comprises 13 residues. The germline V and J ends were trimmed by 0 bases and 4 bases, with 7 bases remaining between them. Germline assignment: CDR1 SGHKS and CDR2 YYEKEE (reference sequence). CDR3 sequence: CASSLEGRYGYTF. CDR3 nucleotide sequence: TGTGCCAGCAGCTTGGAGGGTCGCTATGGCTACACCTTC. The whole variable domain, filled in from reference TRBV5-5 and TRBJ1-2, reads DAGVTQSPTHLIKTRGQQVTLRCSPISGHKSVSWYQQVLGQGPQFIFQYYEKEERGRGNFPDRFSARQFPNYSSELNVNALLLGDSALYLCASSLEGRYGYTFGSGTRLTVV.

The table lists this clonotype with many counts. The chain combines TRBV27 with TRBJ1-1; D gene uncertain. V gave up 6 bases and J gave up 4 bases, with 12 bases separating them. Germline V gives CDR1 MNHEY, CDR2 SMNVEV (reference sequence). There are 13 residues in the CDR3. For the CDR3, the DNA is TGTGCCAGCAGCTTACTTTTGTCCACTGAAGCTTTCTTT. Translation gives CASSLLLSTEAFF.

There are a few counts of this clonotype. One end of the junction varies from germline; a read error may be responsible. The rearrangement joins TRBV24-1 to TRBJ2-2; the D call may be TRBD1 or TRBD2 (5 bases each). Germline CDR1 and CDR2: KGHDR and SFDVKD. The CDR3 has 15 residues. The CDR3 bases are TGTGCCACCAGCGAAGCACCCCACAGGTCCGGGGAGCTGTGTTTT. Amino acid sequence: CATSEAPHRSGELCF.

The chain recombines TRBV18 with TRBJ1-2, with 8 positions matching TRBD1. CDR3 length: 17 residues. Germline V gene lookup returns CDR1 KGHSH and CDR2 LQKENI. With V trimmed by 0 bases and J by 6 bases, 12 bases remained unmatched. The DNA for the CDR3 is TGTGCCAGCTCACCACCCGCCACCGACAGGGGAGTGGATGGCTACACCTTC. Its translation: CASSPPATDRGVDGYTF.

This clonotype has ten or more counts. The chain is built from TRBV11-2 and TRBJ2-7; TRBD1 aligns across 8 bases. The CDR3 totals 14 residues. Germline CDR1 reads SGHAT; CDR2 reads FQNNGV. V lost 3 bases, J lost 2 bases, and 3 bases stayed unmatched. The CDR3 region has the DNA TGTGCCAGCAGCTTCGGGACAGGCCCCTACGAGCAGTACTTC. This gives the protein CASSFGTGPYEQYF.

This clonotype was seen many times. The rearrangement uses TRBV14 and TRBJ2-7, with no clear D. The germline V gene has CDR1 SGHDN and CDR2 FVKESK. The length of the CDR3 is 15 residues. The V end lost 2 bases, the J end lost 3 bases, and 14 bases lay between the germline ends. Here the CDR3 DNA reads TGTGCCAGCAGCCAAATATCAACCGCTTACTACGAGCAGTACTTC. Translating gives CASSQISTAYYEQYF.

V gene TRBV6-1 combines with J gene TRBJ1-2; TRBD1 aligns across 7 bases. V dropped 5 bases and J dropped 7; count of bases not matched to a gene: 10. This CDR3 region has 14 residues. Germline V lookup: CDR1 MNHNS, CDR2 SASEGT. The CDR3: CASSPNAGQIGYTF. The CDR3 DNA reads as TGTGCCAGCAGTCCCAATGCGGGACAGATTGGCTACACCTTC.